The following is a TCR beta chain sequence with its context. Its antigen is undetermined. J gave up 4 bases and V 4 bases, and 5 bases lay outside the gene matches. The germline CDR1 and CDR2 sequences are SGDLS and YYNGEE. The CDR3 consists of 15 residues. RNA was isolated and reverse transcribed to cDNA, the sequencing template. The method was immunoSEQ multiplex PCR; TCRdb's version includes in-frame clones alone and lacks a portion of them. The table shows just under 65,000 clones, with around 42% occurring only once. This sample is part of a study of CD8+ T cells in alopecia areata. Whole-study findings and limits: Scalp clonality decreased significantly with tofacitinib, and so did expanded CD8+ clones among the top 100. More clonal than normal scalp was lesional scalp, particularly alopecia totalis/universalis.

This sample's treatment: oral pan-JAK inhibitor, 5-10 mg twice daily. The sequence came from a human donor with alopecia areata. The chain carries TRBV9 and TRBJ2-1, with 10 bases matching TRBD2. The sample here was CD8+ T cells sorted from blood, taken around week 37, from a patient treated with tofacitinib. In nucleotides, the CDR3 is TGTGCCAGCAGCCCGAGCGGGAGGGTATACAATGAGCAGTTCTTC. This translates into CASSPSGRVYNEQFF.